This TCR beta chain was documented in a study of regulatory T cells in long-lasting Graves disease. Study in general: More than 5 years of antithyroid drugs with positive TSH receptor antibodies defined persistent Graves' disease.

Arm-PCR of CDR3 regions and iRepertoire HTBI primers were the basis on which TCR beta libraries were built. TCRdb used MiXCR to reprocess the multiplex PCR reads, holding one entry per CDR3 protein. The sample consists of roughly 300,000 distinct CDR3 sequences, approximately 20% of them appearing once. Time point noted: persistent/refractory GD, antithyroid drugs over 5 years with positive TRAb. Following extraction of RNA from PBMCs, that RNA was used to make the TCR library. Germline CDR1 and CDR2: SGHVS and FQNEAQ. The length of the CDR3 is 14 residues. V was clipped by 5 bases and J by 3 bases, with 11 bases between them. Study conclusions and caveats: Only a small sample size was used, which may have cut accuracy. Persistent Graves' patients had lower TCR diversity than newly diagnosed ones.

This clonotype was seen ten or more times. The antigen remains undetermined. This TCR derives from a female donor with Graves disease. The chain combines TRBV7-8 with TRBJ1-5; D perhaps matches TRBD1 (5 bases). The sample in question was peripheral blood mononuclear cells (PBMCs), obtained when the disease was refractory, from a patient treated with antithyroid drugs. CDR3 sequence: CASSLDRFNQPQHF. CDR3 nucleotides: TGTGCCAGCAGCCTAGACAGATTCAATCAGCCCCAGCATTTT.